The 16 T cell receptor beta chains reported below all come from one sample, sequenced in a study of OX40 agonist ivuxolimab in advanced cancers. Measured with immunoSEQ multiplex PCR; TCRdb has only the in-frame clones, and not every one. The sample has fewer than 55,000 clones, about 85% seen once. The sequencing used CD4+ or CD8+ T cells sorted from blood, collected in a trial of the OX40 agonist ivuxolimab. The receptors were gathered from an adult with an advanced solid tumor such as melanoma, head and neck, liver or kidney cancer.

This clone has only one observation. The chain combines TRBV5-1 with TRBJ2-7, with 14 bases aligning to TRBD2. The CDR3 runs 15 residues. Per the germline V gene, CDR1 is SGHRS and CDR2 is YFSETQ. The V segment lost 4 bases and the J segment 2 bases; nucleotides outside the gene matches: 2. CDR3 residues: CASSVGLAGAYEQYF. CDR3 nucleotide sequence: TGCGCCAGCAGCGTGGGACTAGCGGGAGCCTACGAGCAGTACTTC.

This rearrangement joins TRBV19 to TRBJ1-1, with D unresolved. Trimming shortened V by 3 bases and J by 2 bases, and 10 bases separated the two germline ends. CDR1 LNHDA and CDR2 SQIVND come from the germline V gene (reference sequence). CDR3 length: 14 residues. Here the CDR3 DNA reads TGTGCCAGTAGTATGTCGTTAAGAAACACTGAAGCTTTCTTT. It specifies CASSMSLRNTEAFF. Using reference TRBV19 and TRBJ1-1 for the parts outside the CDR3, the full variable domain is DGGITQSPKYLFRKEGQNVTLSCEQNLNHDAMYWYRQDPGQGLRLIYYSQIVNDFQKGDIAEGYSVSREKKESFPLTVTSAQKNPTAFYLCASSMSLRNTEAFFGQGTRLTVV.

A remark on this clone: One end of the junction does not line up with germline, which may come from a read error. This chain's CDR3 is CASSQEATGQFYEQYF. The CDR3 nucleotides read TGCGCCAGCAGCCAAGAGGCGACAGGCCAATTCTACGAGCAGTACTTC. The rearrangement links TRBV5-5 to TRBJ2-7; D is perhaps TRBD1 (6 bases). Germline CDR1 and CDR2: SGHKS and YYEKEE (reference sequence). The length of the CDR3 is 16 residues.

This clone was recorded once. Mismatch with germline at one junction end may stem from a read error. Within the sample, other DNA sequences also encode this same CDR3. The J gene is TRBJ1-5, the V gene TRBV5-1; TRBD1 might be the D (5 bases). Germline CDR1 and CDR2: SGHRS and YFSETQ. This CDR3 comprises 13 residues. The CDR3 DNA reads TGTGCCAGCAGCTTGGGCAGGGAAGAGCCCCAGCATTTT. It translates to CASSLGREEPQHF.

The CDR3 loop reads CASTVVGLAGGPAGELFF. As DNA, the CDR3 is TGTGCCAGCACCGTAGTGGGACTAGCGGGAGGGCCGGCCGGGGAGCTGTTTTTT. The J gene is TRBJ2-2, the V gene TRBV7-9; 16 nucleotides agree with TRBD2. This CDR3 has 18 amino acids. The ends lost 7 bases at V and 6 bases at J; junction bases unmatched: 11. In germline, CDR1 is SEHNR, CDR2 FQNEAQ (reference sequence).

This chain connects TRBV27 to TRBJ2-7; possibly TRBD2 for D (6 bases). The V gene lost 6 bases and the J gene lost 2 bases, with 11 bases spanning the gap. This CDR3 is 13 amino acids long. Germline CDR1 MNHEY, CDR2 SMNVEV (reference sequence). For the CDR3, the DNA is TGTGCCAGCAGCCCCCGGACTACCTACGAGCAGTACTTC. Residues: CASSPRTTYEQYF.

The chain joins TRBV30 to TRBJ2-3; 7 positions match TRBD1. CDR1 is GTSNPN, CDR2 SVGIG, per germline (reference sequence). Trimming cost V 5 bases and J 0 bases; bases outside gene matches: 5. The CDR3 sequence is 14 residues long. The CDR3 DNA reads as TGTGCCTGGGGGGACAGTTCTAGCACAGATACGCAGTATTTT. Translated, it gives CAWGDSSSTDTQYF.

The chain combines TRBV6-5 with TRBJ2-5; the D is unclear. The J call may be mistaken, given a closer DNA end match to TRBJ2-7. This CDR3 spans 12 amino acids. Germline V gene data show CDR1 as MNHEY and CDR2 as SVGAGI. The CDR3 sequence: CASSYSPYEQYF. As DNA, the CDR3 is TGTGCCAGCAGTTACTCCCCCTACGAGCAGTACTTC.

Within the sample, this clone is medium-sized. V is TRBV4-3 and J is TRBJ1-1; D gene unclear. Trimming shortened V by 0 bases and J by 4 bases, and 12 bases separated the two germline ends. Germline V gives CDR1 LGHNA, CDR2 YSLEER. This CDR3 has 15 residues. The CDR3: CASSQDPGSGTEAFF. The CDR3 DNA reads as TGCGCCAGCAGCCAAGATCCGGGATCCGGCACTGAAGCTTTCTTT.

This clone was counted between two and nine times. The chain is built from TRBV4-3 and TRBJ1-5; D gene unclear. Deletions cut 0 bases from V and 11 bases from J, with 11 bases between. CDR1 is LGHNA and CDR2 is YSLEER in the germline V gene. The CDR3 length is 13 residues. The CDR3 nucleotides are TGCGCCAGCAGCCAAGATTCCGGGAAGGCCCAGCATTTT. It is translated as CASSQDSGKAQHF.

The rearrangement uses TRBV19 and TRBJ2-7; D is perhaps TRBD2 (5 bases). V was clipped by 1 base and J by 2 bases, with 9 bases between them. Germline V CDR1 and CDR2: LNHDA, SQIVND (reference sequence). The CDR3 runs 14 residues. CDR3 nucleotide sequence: TGTGCCAGTAGTATAGGCGCCGGGACCTACGAGCAGTACTTC. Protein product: CASSIGAGTYEQYF.

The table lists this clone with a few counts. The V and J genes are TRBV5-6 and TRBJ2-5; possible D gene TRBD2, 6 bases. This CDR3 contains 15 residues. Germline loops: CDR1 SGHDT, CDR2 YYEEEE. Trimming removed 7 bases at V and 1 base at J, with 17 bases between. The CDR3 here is CASAGFGGIQETQYF. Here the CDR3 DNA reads TGTGCCAGCGCCGGATTCGGGGGAATCCAAGAGACCCAGTACTTC.

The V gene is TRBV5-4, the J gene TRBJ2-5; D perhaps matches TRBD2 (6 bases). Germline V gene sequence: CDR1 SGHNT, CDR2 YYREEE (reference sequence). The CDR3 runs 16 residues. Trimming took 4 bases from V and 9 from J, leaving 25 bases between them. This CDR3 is CASSGTGLGNLVAQYF. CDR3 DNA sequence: TGTGCCAGCAGCGGTACGGGACTCGGAAACTTAGTCGCCCAGTACTTC. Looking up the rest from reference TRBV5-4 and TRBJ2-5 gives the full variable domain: ETGVTQSPTHLIKTRGQQVTLRCSSQSGHNTVSWYQQALGQGPQFIFQYYREEENGRGNFPPRFSGLQFPNYSSELNVNALELDDSALYLCASSGTGLGNLVAQYFGPGTRLLVL.

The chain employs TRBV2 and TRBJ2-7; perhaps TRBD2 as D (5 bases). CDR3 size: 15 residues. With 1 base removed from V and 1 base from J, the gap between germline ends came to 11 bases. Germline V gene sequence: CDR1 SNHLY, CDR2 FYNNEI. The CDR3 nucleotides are TGTGCCAGCAGTGAAGTTCTGGGCGGGTCCTACGAGCAGTACTTC. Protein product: CASSEVLGGSYEQYF.

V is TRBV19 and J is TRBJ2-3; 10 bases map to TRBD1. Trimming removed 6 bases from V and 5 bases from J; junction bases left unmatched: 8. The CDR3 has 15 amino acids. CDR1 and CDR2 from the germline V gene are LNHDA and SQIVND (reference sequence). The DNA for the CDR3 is TGTGCCAGTAGGACCGGGACAGGGGATGGAGATACGCAGTATTTT. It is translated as CASRTGTGDGDTQYF.

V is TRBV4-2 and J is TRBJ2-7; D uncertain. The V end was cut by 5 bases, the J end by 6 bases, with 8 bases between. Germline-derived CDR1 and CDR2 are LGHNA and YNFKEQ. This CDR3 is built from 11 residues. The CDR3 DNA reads TGTGCCAGCAGCTTCGGTTCCGAGCAGTACTTC. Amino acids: CASSFGSEQYF.